This TCR beta chain was obtained from a study of cytomegalovirus exposure and HLA in healthy donors. Study context: Earlier findings included about 120 million unique TCR beta sequences obtained from about 170 million T cells.

This clone is a singleton in its sample. The CDR3 is made up of 13 amino acids. Germline CDR1 SGHRS, CDR2 YFSETQ. V was clipped by 3 bases and J by 8 bases, with 14 bases between them. PCR used 60 Vbeta primers and 13 Jbeta primers. Profiled with immunoSEQ multiplex PCR; TCRdb holds only in-frame clones, not every one. The repertoire holds roughly 150,000 clones, with 80% as singletons. The sample comprised PBMCs. The source of this sequence is a man between 25 and 39 years old in good health and CMV-seronegative. The chain employs TRBV5-1 and TRBJ1-2, with TRBD1 as a possible D gene (6 bases). CDR3 sequence: CASSSTGQGGYTF. As DNA, the CDR3 is TGCGCCAGCAGCTCTACAGGCCAGGGGGGCTACACCTTC.